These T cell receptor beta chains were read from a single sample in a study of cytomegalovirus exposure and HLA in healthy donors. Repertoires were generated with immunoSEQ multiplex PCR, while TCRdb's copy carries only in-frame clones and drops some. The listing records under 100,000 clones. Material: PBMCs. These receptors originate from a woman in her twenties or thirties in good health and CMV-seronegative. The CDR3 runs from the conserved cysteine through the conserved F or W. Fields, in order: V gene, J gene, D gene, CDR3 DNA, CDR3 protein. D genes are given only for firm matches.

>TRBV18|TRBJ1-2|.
TGTGCCAGCTCACCGCTAGGACCGGGGGAAACTAACTATGGCTACACCTTC
CASSPLGPGETNYGYTF
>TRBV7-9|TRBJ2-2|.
TGTGCCAGCAGCTTAACACAGGGGAACACCGGGGAGCTGTTTTTT
CASSLTQGNTGELFF
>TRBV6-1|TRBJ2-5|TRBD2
TGTGCCAGCATACAACAACTAGCGGTAAAAGAGACCCAGTACTTC
CASIQQLAVKETQYF
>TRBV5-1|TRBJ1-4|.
TGCGCCAGCCGAGGGCAGGAAGCACTGTTTTTT
CASRGQEALFF
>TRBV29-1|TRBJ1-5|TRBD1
TGCAGCGTCATGACAGGGATCAATCAGCCCCAGCATTTT
CSVMTGINQPQHF
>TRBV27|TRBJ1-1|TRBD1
TGTGCCAGCAGTTTCGGGACAGGCCGGGACACTGAAGCTTTCTTT
CASSFGTGRDTEAFF
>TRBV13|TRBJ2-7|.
TGTGCCAGCAGCTTACGACAGGCAGGCTACGAGCAGTACTTC
CASSLRQAGYEQYF
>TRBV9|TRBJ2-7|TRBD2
TGTGCCAGCAGCTCAGGACTAGCGGAGTCCTACGAGCAGTACTTC
CASSSGLAESYEQYF
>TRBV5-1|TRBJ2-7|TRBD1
TGCGCCAGCAGCAGGACCGGGACAGGGGATTACGAGCAGTACTTC
CASSRTGTGDYEQYF
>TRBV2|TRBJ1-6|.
TGTGCCAGCAGTGAAGATTCGGCAGGGAATTCACCCCTCCACTTT
CASSEDSAGNSPLHF
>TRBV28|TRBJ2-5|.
TGTGCCAGCACCCGACGGGGTTGGGAGACCCAGTACTTC
CASTRRGWETQYF
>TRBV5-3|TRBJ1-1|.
TGTGCCAGAAGCTTGCGTTGTCGGGGAGAGGGCACTGAAGCTTTCTTT
CARSLRCRGEGTEAFF
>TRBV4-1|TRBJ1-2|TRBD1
TGCGCCAGCAGCCGTTATTTTGGACAGGGGGCTGCTAACTATGGCTACACCTTC
CASSRYFGQGAANYGYTF
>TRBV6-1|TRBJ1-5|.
TGTGCCAGCAGCAGGGAATTGAATCAGCCCCAGCATTTT
CASSRELNQPQHF
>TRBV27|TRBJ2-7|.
TGTGCCAGCAGTTTTGCAGGGAACGACTACGAGCAGTACTTC
CASSFAGNDYEQYF
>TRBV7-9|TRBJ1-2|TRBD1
TGTGCCAGCAGCTTAGGGGGACAGGGTGAAGCTAACTATGGCTACACCTTC
CASSLGGQGEANYGYTF
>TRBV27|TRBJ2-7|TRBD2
TGTGCCAGCAGTCCGGCCGGGACTAGCGCTCCCGAGCAGTACTTC
CASSPAGTSAPEQYF
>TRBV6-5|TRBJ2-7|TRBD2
TGTGCCAGCAGTTACGTCTCTAGCGGGAGCTCCTACGAGCAGTACTTC
CASSYVSSGSSYEQYF
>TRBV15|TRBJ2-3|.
TGTGCCACCAGCAGAGTAGAGGGAACAGATACGCAGTATTTT
CATSRVEGTDTQYF
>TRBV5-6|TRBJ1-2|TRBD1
TGTGCCAGCAGCCATGGACAGGGGACGCTCCACTATGGCTACACCTTC
CASSHGQGTLHYGYTF
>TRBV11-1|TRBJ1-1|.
TGTGCCAGCAGCTCCCGGCTGACTGGAAACACTGAAGCTTTCTTT
CASSSRLTGNTEAFF
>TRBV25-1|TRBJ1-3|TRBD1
TGTGCCAGCAGTGGGACAGGGTTCTCTGGAAACACCATATATTTT
CASSGTGFSGNTIYF
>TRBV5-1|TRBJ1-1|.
TGCGCCAGCAGCTTAAACGGAGAGAACACTGAAGCTTTCTTT
CASSLNGENTEAFF
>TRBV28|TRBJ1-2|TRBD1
TGTGCCAGCAGTTACCGACAGGGGATCTTCTATGGCTACACCTTC
CASSYRQGIFYGYTF
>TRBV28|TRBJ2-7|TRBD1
TGTGCCAGCAGAACGGGACAGGGGAAGTTTATGTCCTACGAGCAGTACTTC
CASRTGQGKFMSYEQYF
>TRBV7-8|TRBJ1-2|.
TGTGCCAGCAGCCAATTGGCCCGGGGAGGCGGCTACACCTTC
CASSQLARGGGYTF
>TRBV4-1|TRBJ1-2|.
TGCGCCAGCAGCCAAGACGCTGGGGCCCGGTATGGCTACACCTTC
CASSQDAGARYGYTF
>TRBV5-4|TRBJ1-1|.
TGTGCCAGCAGCTTGCGGGGGAACACTGAAGCTTTCTTT
CASSLRGNTEAFF
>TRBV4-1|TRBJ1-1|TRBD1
TGCGCCAGCAGTCCGGGACAGCGTCTCCGTGCTTTCTTT
CASSPGQRLRAFF
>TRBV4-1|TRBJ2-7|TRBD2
TGCGCCAGCAGCCAAGAGCGGGACTATTACGAGCAGTACTTC
CASSQERDYYEQYF
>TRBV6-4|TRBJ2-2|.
TGTGCCAGCAGATCTCCCATGAGGGCGTCCACCGGGGAGCTGTTTTTT
CASRSPMRASTGELFF
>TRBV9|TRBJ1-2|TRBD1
TGTGCCAGCAGCGTAGCTGATGGGACAGGAGGCTCGGGTGGCTACACCTTC
CASSVADGTGGSGGYTF
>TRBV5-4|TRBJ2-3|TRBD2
TGTGCCAGCAGCCCGGGACTAGCGGGAGGGCCGGATACGCAGTATTTT
CASSPGLAGGPDTQYF
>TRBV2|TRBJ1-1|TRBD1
TGTGCCAGCAGAGGCCTACAGGGGGCTGGCACTGAAGCTTTCTTT
CASRGLQGAGTEAFF
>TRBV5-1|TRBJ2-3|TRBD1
TGCGCCAGCAGCTGGGTGGACAGGGGAACAGATACGCAGTATTTT
CASSWVDRGTDTQYF
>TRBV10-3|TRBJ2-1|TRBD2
TGTGCCATCAGTAATAGCGGGAGTGTTTACAATGAGCAGTTCTTC
CAISNSGSVYNEQFF
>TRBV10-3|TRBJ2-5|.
TGTGCCATCAGTGTGCTAACAGGGATTCAAGAGACCCAGTACTTC
CAISVLTGIQETQYF
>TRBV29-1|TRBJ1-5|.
TGCAGCGTTGTGTCGGGGGATAGCAATCAGCCCCAGCATTTT
CSVVSGDSNQPQHF
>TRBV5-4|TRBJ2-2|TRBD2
TGTGCCAGCAGCCAATCTAGCGGGGCGAACACCGGGGAGCTGTTTTTT
CASSQSSGANTGELFF
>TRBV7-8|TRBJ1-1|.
TGTGCCAGCAGCTTTGACGGACTTTTTGAAGCTTTCTTT
CASSFDGLFEAFF
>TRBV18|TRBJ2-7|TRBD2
TGTGCCAGCTCACCGAAACTAGCGTCCCACTCAGGGGAGCAGTACTTC
CASSPKLASHSGEQYF
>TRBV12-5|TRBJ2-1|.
TGTGCTAGTGGCCGTACTAGTTTCGATGAGCAGTTCTTC
CASGRTSFDEQFF
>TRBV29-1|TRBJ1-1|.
TGCAGCGTGGTCCCCTTGGCTGGAGCAGGGAATAATGCCATGAACACTGAAGCTTTCTTT
CSVVPLAGAGNNAMNTEAFF
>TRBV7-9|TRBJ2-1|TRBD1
TGTGCCAGCAGCCAGGGGGACAGGGGAACCTACAATGAGCAGTTCTTC
CASSQGDRGTYNEQFF
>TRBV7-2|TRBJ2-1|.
TGTGCCAGCAAGGGGGCGGGGGGCCATTCCTACAATGAGCAGTTCTTC
CASKGAGGHSYNEQFF
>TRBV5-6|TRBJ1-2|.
TGTGCCAGCAGCCGACGGGTCAACTATGGCTACACCTTC
CASSRRVNYGYTF
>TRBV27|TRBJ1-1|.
TGTGCCAGCAGTTTTTGGGCAGGGGACAACACTGAAGCTTTCTTT
CASSFWAGDNTEAFF
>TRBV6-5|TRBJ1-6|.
TGTGCCAGCGCCCAGACATATAATTCACCCCTCCACTTT
CASAQTYNSPLHF
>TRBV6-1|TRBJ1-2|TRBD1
TGTGCCAGCAGTGAACGAACGGGACAGGCCTACTACACCTTC
CASSERTGQAYYTF
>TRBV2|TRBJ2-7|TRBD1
TGTGCCAGCAGTTTAGACAGGGCGGGCGAGCAGTACTTC
CASSLDRAGEQYF
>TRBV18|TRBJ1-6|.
TGTGCCAGCTCACCATCTAACCTAAATTCACCCCTCCACTTT
CASSPSNLNSPLHF
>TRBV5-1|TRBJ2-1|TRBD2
TGCGCCAGCAGCTTGGTTCTAGCGGTCTCCTACAATGAGCAGTTCTTC
CASSLVLAVSYNEQFF
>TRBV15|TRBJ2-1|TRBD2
TGTGCCACCAGCAGGTCTAGCGGGAGAGTTCTAGATGAGCAGTTCTTC
CATSRSSGRVLDEQFF
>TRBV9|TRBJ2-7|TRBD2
TGTGCCAGCAGCGCCGGGGGGATCTCCTGCGAGCAGTACTTC
CASSAGGISCEQYF
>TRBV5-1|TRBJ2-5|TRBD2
TGCGCCAGCAGCTTGGCCGCGGGGACTAGCGGGTTAGAAGAAGCCCAGTACTTC
CASSLAAGTSGLEEAQYF
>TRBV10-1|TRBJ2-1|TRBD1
TGCGCCAGCAGTGGGGGACAGGGTGAGGACAATGAGCAGTTCTTC
CASSGGQGEDNEQFF
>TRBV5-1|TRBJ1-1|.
TGCGCCAGCAGCTTGACATACCTGAACACTGAAGCTTTCTTT
CASSLTYLNTEAFF